Each of the 26 T cell receptor beta chains below was sequenced from the same sample in a study of CD8 T cells in Susac syndrome. cDNA came from about 0.5 to 1 ug RNA primed by random hexamers. One entry per CDR3 protein results from TCRdb running MiXCR on the immunoSEQ multiplex PCR reads. The table shows 200,000 to 250,000 distinct CDR3 sequences, with about 94% occurring only once. The sample was CD4+ T cells from PBMCs. The source of these receptors is a human donor with Susac syndrome.

The genes are TRBV5-4 and TRBJ2-6, with a weak D call TRBD1 (5 bases). The germline V gene has CDR1 SGHNT and CDR2 YYREEE (reference sequence). CDR3 size: 18 residues. V was shortened by 0 bases and J by 2 bases, with 15 bases between the two germline ends. The CDR3 protein is CASSLGGRDSTGANVLTF. The CDR3, as DNA: TGTGCCAGCAGCTTGGGCGGCAGGGATTCGACTGGGGCCAACGTCCTGACTTTC.

This chain joins TRBV6-2 or TRBV6-3 and TRBJ1-1; D gene unclear. CDR3 length equals 14 residues. Germline loops: CDR1 MNHEY, CDR2 SVGEGT. V was shortened by 5 bases and J by 2 bases, with 12 bases between the two germline ends. DNA for the CDR3: TGTGCCAGCAGTGCCCCGGGGAGAAACACTGAAGCTTTCTTT. Protein: CASSAPGRNTEAFF.

The V gene is TRBV20-1, the J gene TRBJ1-5; 8 nucleotides align to TRBD1. Trimming removed 3 bases from V and 0 bases from J; junction bases left unmatched: 7. The CDR3 runs 16 residues. The germline V gene has CDR1 DFQATT and CDR2 SNEGSKA (reference sequence). CDR3 nucleotide sequence: TGCAGTGCTAGGGACAGGGTTGACCTTAGCAATCAGCCCCAGCATTTT. Its translation: CSARDRVDLSNQPQHF.

The chain carries TRBV18 and TRBJ2-3; TRBD1 or TRBD2 may be the D gene (5 bases each). The CDR3 spans 15 residues. Trimming removed 6 bases from V and 5 bases from J, with 18 bases in between. Germline CDR1 is KGHSH and CDR2 is LQKENI. CDR3 region: CASSRVEGREDTQYF. DNA of the CDR3: TGTGCCAGCTCCCGGGTAGAGGGGCGTGAAGATACGCAGTATTTT.

The rearrangement joins TRBV7-8 to TRBJ2-1; 7 positions agree with TRBD1. V lost 10 bases and J lost 5; bases outside the gene matches: 8. The germline V gene has CDR1 SGHVS and CDR2 FQNEAQ. There are 13 residues in the CDR3. The CDR3 region has the DNA TGTGCCACCTATACAGGGGTCCACAATGAGCAGTTCTTC. The encoded protein is CATYTGVHNEQFF.

The J gene is TRBJ1-3, the V gene TRBV9; D not resolved. Germline V lookup: CDR1 SGDLS, CDR2 YYNGEE. V was shortened by 3 bases and J by 6 bases, with 16 bases between the two germline ends. CDR3 size: 15 residues. CDR3 in DNA: TGTGCCAGCAGCGAATCAGCGTCCTCCAAAAACACCATATATTTT. This sequence encodes CASSESASSKNTIYF.

J is TRBJ2-7 and V is TRBV30, with TRBD1 identical over 9 bases. Germline V gives CDR1 GTSNPN, CDR2 SVGIG (reference sequence). The CDR3 contains 12 residues. V was clipped by 3 bases and J by 3 bases; unmatched bases: 0. The CDR3 here is CAWRDRGYEQYF. The DNA of the CDR3 is TGTGCCTGGAGGGACAGGGGCTACGAGCAGTACTTC.

Written as DNA, the CDR3 is TGCAGTGCCCCCCGGGGGGTTGACACTGAAGCTTTCTTT. This codes for CSAPRGVDTEAFF. The chain is built from TRBV20-1 and TRBJ1-1; perhaps TRBD1 as D (5 bases). The CDR3 is 13 residues long. Germline V lookup: CDR1 DFQATT, CDR2 SNEGSKA (reference sequence). Trimming stripped 6 bases from V and 3 bases from J, with 14 bases between.

The chain uses TRBV4-3 and TRBJ1-6, with D maybe TRBD1 (5 bases). The germline V gene encodes CDR1 LGHNA and CDR2 YSLEER. The V end was cut by 3 bases, the J end by 9 bases, with 15 bases between. The CDR3 covers 15 residues. Here the CDR3 DNA reads TGCGCCAGCAGCCAGCTTTCGGGGGGAAGTTCACCCCTCCACTTT. Translation gives CASSQLSGGSSPLHF.

CDR3 bases: TGCAGTGCCTCCCGACAGGCCAACTCCTACGAGCAGTACTTC. Translated: CSASRQANSYEQYF. V is TRBV20-1 and J is TRBJ2-7, with D possibly TRBD1 on 6 matching bases. Trimming shortened V by 6 bases and J by 0 bases, and 15 bases separated the two germline ends. This CDR3 comprises 14 residues. Germline lookup yields CDR1 DFQATT and CDR2 SNEGSKA (reference sequence).

CDR3 sequence (DNA): TGTGCCAGTCTGGAACAGGGGCGCCCGAAAGAGACCCAGTACTTC. It codes for CASLEQGRPKETQYF. The chain is built from TRBV7-8 and TRBJ2-5; TRBD1 matches at 7 bases. The CDR3 extends over 15 amino acids. CDR1 is SGHVS and CDR2 is FQNEAQ in the germline V gene. Trimming at V came to 9 bases and at J to 3 bases, leaving 13 bases not matched to a gene.

The chain joins TRBV20-1 to TRBJ1-5, with D tentatively TRBD1 (5 bases). V was shortened by 2 bases and J by 0 bases, with 14 bases between the two germline ends. The CDR3 totals 16 residues. In germline, CDR1 is DFQATT, CDR2 SNEGSKA (reference sequence). CDR3 loop: CSARSLGGTSNQPQHF. For the CDR3, the DNA is TGCAGTGCTAGATCCCTCGGGGGAACTAGCAATCAGCCCCAGCATTTT.

The V and J genes are TRBV12-3 or TRBV12-4 and TRBJ2-5, with D maybe TRBD1 (5 bases). The CDR3 has 15 amino acids. V lost 3 bases, J lost 5 bases, and 16 bases lay in between. This chain's CDR3 is CASSLAGAGLETQYF. CDR3 nucleotide sequence: TGTGCCAGCAGTTTGGCTGGGGCTGGGTTGGAGACCCAGTACTTC.

This sequence joins TRBV19 and TRBJ2-7, with TRBD1 identical over 10 bases. Germline trimming cut 7 bases from V and 5 bases from J; bases unmatched to any gene: 5. Germline lookup yields CDR1 LNHDA and CDR2 SQIVND (reference sequence). The CDR3 is 13 amino acids. The CDR3 coding sequence is TGTGCCAGTAAGCGACAGGGGGCGAACGAGCAGTACTTC. It is translated as CASKRQGANEQYF.

The chain carries TRBV7-2 and TRBJ2-7; 7 nucleotides match TRBD1. Germline V gives CDR1 SGHTA, CDR2 FQGNSA. CDR3 length equals 14 residues. The junction had 3 bases not matched to a gene; V was cut back by 4 bases and J by 0 bases. CDR3 DNA sequence: TGTGCCAGCAGCTACCGGGACAGCTCCTACGAGCAGTACTTC. Translating gives CASSYRDSSYEQYF.

This clonotype has just one count. The chain recombines TRBV11-3 with TRBJ2-1, with 10 bases fitting TRBD1. The J segment lost 5 bases and the V segment lost 5 bases, leaving 9 bases of the junction unmatched. The germline V gene encodes CDR1 SGHNT and CDR2 YENEEA. The CDR3 is made up of 16 amino acids. The CDR3 coding sequence is TGTGCCAGCAGCCCGAGGGGACAGGGGCTCCACAATGAGCAGTTCTTC. Translating gives CASSPRGQGLHNEQFF.

CDR3 in DNA: TGTGCCAGCAGCGCCATCGATGAAAAACTGTTTTTT. As protein: CASSAIDEKLFF. The chain carries TRBV9 and TRBJ1-4, with D unclear. The CDR3 spans 12 residues. V was shortened by 3 bases and J by 6 bases, with 6 bases between the two germline ends. CDR1 and CDR2 from the germline V gene are SGDLS and YYNGEE.

This chain uses TRBV30 with TRBJ1-3, with unresolved D. Trimming shortened V by 4 bases and J by 4 bases, and 11 bases separated the two germline ends. Germline V lookup: CDR1 GTSNPN, CDR2 SVGIG (reference sequence). The length of the CDR3 is 13 residues. The CDR3, as DNA: TGTGCCTGGACCAAGGATGGGGGAAACACCATATATTTT. This gives the protein CAWTKDGGNTIYF.

This chain joins TRBV12-3 or TRBV12-4 and TRBJ2-5, with D perhaps TRBD1 or TRBD2 (6 bases each). The CDR3 is made up of 16 amino acids. The ends were cut back, 3 bases at V and 5 bases at J, with 19 bases in the middle. Here the CDR3 DNA reads TGTGCCAGCAGTTTGGGGCCGGGGGCAACCCAGGAGACCCAGTACTTC. This codes for CASSLGPGATQETQYF.

This chain links TRBV20-1 with TRBJ2-3, with TRBD2 matching over 10 bases. The CDR3 runs to 15 residues. Germline loops: CDR1 DFQATT, CDR2 SNEGSKA (reference sequence). Germline trimming cut 0 bases from V and 4 bases from J; bases unmatched to any gene: 4. Here the CDR3 reads CSARDGLAGADTQYF. The CDR3 DNA sequence: TGCAGTGCTAGAGATGGGCTAGCGGGGGCAGATACGCAGTATTTT.

The CDR3 loop is CASSLGTAKETQYF. Written as DNA, the CDR3 is TGTGCCAGCAGCTTAGGGACCGCTAAAGAGACCCAGTACTTC. This chain links TRBV7-6 with TRBJ2-5; no clear D gene. Germline CDR1 is SGHVS and CDR2 is FNYEAQ. With 1 base removed from V and 3 bases from J, the gap between germline ends came to 9 bases. CDR3 length: 14 amino acids.

V gene TRBV5-4 combines with J gene TRBJ1-6, with D possibly matching TRBD1 (6 bases). Germline V CDR1 and CDR2: SGHNT, YYREEE (reference sequence). Trimming shortened V by 4 bases and J by 6 bases, and 17 bases separated the two germline ends. This CDR3 contains 16 residues. The CDR3 DNA follows: TGTGCCAGCAGCCCAGAAAGCGGGACACCTAATTCACCCCTCCACTTT. It codes for CASSPESGTPNSPLHF. The complete variable domain, with remaining parts taken from reference TRBV5-4 and TRBJ1-6, reads ETGVTQSPTHLIKTRGQQVTLRCSSQSGHNTVSWYQQALGQGPQFIFQYYREEENGRGNFPPRFSGLQFPNYSSELNVNALELDDSALYLCASSPESGTPNSPLHFGNGTRLTVT.

The V gene is TRBV27, the J gene TRBJ2-1; 10 nucleotides align to TRBD1. Germline V lookup: CDR1 MNHEY, CDR2 SMNVEV (reference sequence). The V and J ends lost 7 bases and 6 bases, in that order; junction bases with no gene match: 9. The CDR3 has 15 residues. Written as DNA, the CDR3 is TGTGCCAGCAAGGGAGGGACAGGGGTGGGCAATGAGCAGTTCTTC. It codes for CASKGGTGVGNEQFF.

As to this clonotype: The junction shows a germline mismatch at one end, possibly a read error. The rearrangement uses TRBV24-1 and TRBJ2-5; D is unclear. The CDR3 spans 14 residues. Germline values: CDR1 KGHDR, CDR2 SFDVKD. This chain's CDR3 is CATSDLAVEETHYF. In DNA form, the CDR3 reads TGTGCCACCAGTGATTTGGCGGTAGAAGAGACCCACTACTTC.

The CDR3 coding sequence is TGTGCCAGCAGCTTATCTACTGATCCTTCTGGAAACACCATATATTTT. It yields the protein CASSLSTDPSGNTIYF. The chain is built from TRBV7-9 and TRBJ1-3; D not certain. The CDR3 runs to 16 residues. V dropped 2 bases and J dropped 1 base, with 12 bases sitting between them. Looked up from germline, CDR1 is SEHNR and CDR2 is FQNEAQ (reference sequence).

The V call is TRBV20-1, the J call TRBJ1-6; D not certain. Trimming cost V 3 bases and J 4 bases, with 13 bases left between them. Germline lookup yields CDR1 DFQATT and CDR2 SNEGSKA (reference sequence). The CDR3 has 15 residues. The CDR3 here is CSASPETGYNSPLHF. CDR3 coding DNA: TGCAGTGCTAGTCCGGAGACGGGGTATAATTCACCCCTCCACTTT.